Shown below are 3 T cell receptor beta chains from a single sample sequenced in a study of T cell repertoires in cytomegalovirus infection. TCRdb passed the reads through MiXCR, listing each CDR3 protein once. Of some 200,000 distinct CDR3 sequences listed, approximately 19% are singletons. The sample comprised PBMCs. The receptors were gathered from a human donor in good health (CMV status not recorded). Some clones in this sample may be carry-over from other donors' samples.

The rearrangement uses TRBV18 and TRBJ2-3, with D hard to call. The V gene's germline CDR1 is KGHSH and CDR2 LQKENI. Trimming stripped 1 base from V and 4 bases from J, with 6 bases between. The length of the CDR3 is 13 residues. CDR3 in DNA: TGTGCCAGCTCACCACTGGCGCCAGATACGCAGTATTTT. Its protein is CASSPLAPDTQYF.

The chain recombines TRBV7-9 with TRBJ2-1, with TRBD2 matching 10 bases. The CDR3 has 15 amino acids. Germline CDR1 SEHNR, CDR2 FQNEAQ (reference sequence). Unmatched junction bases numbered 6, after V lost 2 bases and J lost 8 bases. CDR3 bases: TGTGCCAGCAGCTTATCAAGCGGGAGGGTCCATGAGCAGTTCTTC. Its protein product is CASSLSSGRVHEQFF.

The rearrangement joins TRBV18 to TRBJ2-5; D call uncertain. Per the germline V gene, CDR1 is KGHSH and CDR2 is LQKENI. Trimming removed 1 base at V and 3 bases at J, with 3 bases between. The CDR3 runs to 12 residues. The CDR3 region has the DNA TGTGCCAGCTCACCACGGAAAGAGACCCAGTACTTC. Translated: CASSPRKETQYF.